The next 21 T cell receptor beta chains were all read from a single sample in a study of cytomegalovirus exposure and HLA in healthy donors. The primer mix had 60 Vbeta and 13 Jbeta primers. Using immunoSEQ multiplex PCR, the repertoire was profiled, and TCRdb retains in-frame clones only, with some absent. The sample records about 130,000 clones, 65% to 90% being singletons. Sequencing used PBMCs. The origin of the receptors is a male donor in good health and CMV-seropositive.

As DNA, the CDR3 is TGTGCCAGCAGCCCCGGAGGCCACAACAATCAGCCCCAGCATTTT. Translating gives CASSPGGHNNQPQHF. The rearrangement uses TRBV28 and TRBJ1-5; D is uncertain. This CDR3 comprises 15 residues. CDR1 and CDR2 (germline): MDHEN, SYDVKM. Trimming removed 6 bases at V and 3 bases at J, with 15 bases between.

This clone was picked up one time. This chain connects TRBV5-5 to TRBJ2-2, with D perhaps matching TRBD2 (6 bases). The CDR3 has 14 amino acids. Germline V gene sequence: CDR1 SGHKS, CDR2 YYEKEE (reference sequence). V was shortened by 2 bases and J by 8 bases, with 13 bases between the two germline ends. The CDR3 DNA is TGTGCCAGCAGCTTTGGGACTTCAAGGGGGGAGCTGTTTTTT. Translated, it gives CASSFGTSRGELFF.

This clone was seen just once. The chain couples TRBV9 to TRBJ2-5; 8 nucleotides align to TRBD2. Germline V gives CDR1 SGDLS, CDR2 YYNGEE. V shed 0 bases, J shed 2 bases, and the junction held 3 bases outside the gene matches. The CDR3 consists of 15 residues. The CDR3 loop reads CASSVATGGQETQYF. Written as DNA, the CDR3 is TGTGCCAGCAGCGTAGCTACGGGGGGGCAAGAGACCCAGTACTTC. Complete variable domain (other parts from reference TRBV9 and TRBJ2-5): DSGVTQTPKHLITATGQRVTLRCSPRSGDLSVYWYQQSLDQGLQFLIQYYNGEERAKGNILERFSAQQFPDLHSELNLSSLELGDSALYFCASSVATGGQETQYFGPGTRLLVL.

The J gene is TRBJ2-7, the V gene TRBV7-2; no definite D call. Trimming stripped 3 bases from V and 6 bases from J, with 15 bases between. This CDR3 region has 14 residues. In germline, CDR1 is SGHTA, CDR2 FQGNSA. The CDR3 region has the DNA TGTGCCAGCAGCTTGTCACGAGGTGGTATCGAGCAGTACTTC. Protein sequence: CASSLSRGGIEQYF.

The V call is TRBV9, the J call TRBJ2-2; a weak D match, TRBD2 (6 bases). The germline V gene encodes CDR1 SGDLS and CDR2 YYNGEE. CDR3 length: 14 amino acids. V lost 0 bases to trimming and J lost 6 bases, with 9 bases between them. CDR3 in amino acids: CASSVEREAGELFF. The CDR3, as DNA: TGTGCCAGCAGCGTAGAGAGGGAGGCCGGGGAGCTGTTTTTT.

This clone was observed a few times. The gene calls are TRBV5-1 and TRBJ2-5; D is unresolved. Near its end, the DNA agrees better with TRBJ2-7, so the J call may be wrong. This CDR3 is built from 11 residues. Germline V gene lookup returns CDR1 SGHRS and CDR2 YFSETQ. The CDR3 DNA follows: TGCGCCAGCAGCTTGGGCTACGAGCAGTACTTC. This gives the protein CASSLGYEQYF.

The V call is TRBV5-4, the J call TRBJ2-7; tentatively, D is TRBD1 (6 bases). V shed 4 bases and J shed 5 bases, with 16 bases lying between them. CDR3 length: 14 amino acids. The germline CDR1 and CDR2 sequences are SGHNT and YYREEE (reference sequence). The CDR3 DNA reads TGTGCCAGCAGCCGGACAGTACATCAAAACGAGCAGTACTTC. Its translation: CASSRTVHQNEQYF.

The chain is built from TRBV19 and TRBJ2-5, with TRBD1 matching over 9 bases. The end of the DNA aligns better with TRBJ2-7, so the J call may be wrong. Germline V CDR1 and CDR2: LNHDA, SQIVND (reference sequence). The CDR3 length is 15 residues. CDR3 in DNA: TGTGCCAGTAGTATACAGACAGGGGGAGTCTACGAGCAGTACTTC. Translated, it gives CASSIQTGGVYEQYF.

This rearrangement joins TRBV30 to TRBJ2-7; 13 bases match TRBD2. J lost 3 bases, V lost 8 bases, and 19 bases had no gene match. The CDR3 has 18 residues. Germline CDR1 reads GTSNPN; CDR2 reads SVGIG (reference sequence). CDR3 in amino acids: CAGGQGTSGTFWDYEQYF. The CDR3 DNA follows: TGTGCCGGAGGCCAAGGGACTAGCGGGACTTTTTGGGACTACGAGCAGTACTTC.

This sequence joins TRBV2 and TRBJ2-2; 10 nucleotides line up with TRBD1. This CDR3 is built from 15 residues. The ends lost 8 bases at V and 7 bases at J; junction bases unmatched: 10. Germline V gives CDR1 SNHLY, CDR2 FYNNEI. The CDR3: CASHRDRGIGGELFF. The CDR3 coding sequence is TGTGCCAGCCACCGGGACAGGGGAATCGGCGGGGAGCTGTTTTTT.

V is TRBV5-1 and J is TRBJ2-2; the match to TRBD1 covers 7 bases. CDR3 length: 16 residues. Germline V gene data show CDR1 as SGHRS and CDR2 as YFSETQ. V lost 4 bases, J lost 6 bases, and 12 bases stayed unmatched. CDR3 nucleotides: TGCGCCAGCAGCCCTGGGGTTGACAGGGCGGCCGGGGAGCTGTTTTTT. It yields the protein CASSPGVDRAAGELFF.

The chain joins TRBV11-2 to TRBJ2-7; D may be TRBD2 (5 bases). Trimming shortened V by 2 bases and J by 5 bases, and 7 bases separated the two germline ends. The CDR3 sequence is 12 residues long. From germline, CDR1 is SGHAT and CDR2 FQNNGV. CDR3 region: CASSLTGDEQYF. For the CDR3, the DNA is TGTGCCAGCAGCTTAACCGGGGACGAGCAGTACTTC.

The chain uses TRBV10-2 and TRBJ2-2; TRBD1 agrees at 7 bases. V shed 5 bases and J 4 bases; nucleotides not matched to a gene: 7. Germline-derived CDR1 and CDR2 are WSHSY and SAAADI. The CDR3 is 15 residues long. DNA of the CDR3: TGCGCCAGCAGTCCGAACCCAGGGGGCACCGGGGAGCTGTTTTTT. Protein: CASSPNPGGTGELFF.

The chain links TRBV5-4 to TRBJ2-7; 8 bases align to TRBD1. Germline CDR1 reads SGHNT; CDR2 reads YYREEE (reference sequence). CDR3 length: 14 residues. J lost 6 bases, V lost 3 bases, and 8 bases had no gene match. CDR3 sequence: CASSYEDRASEQYF. Here the CDR3 DNA reads TGTGCCAGCAGCTATGAGGACAGGGCAAGCGAGCAGTACTTC.

This clone showed up just once. V is TRBV5-1 and J is TRBJ2-6, with no clear D. The CDR3 is made up of 16 amino acids. Germline CDR1 and CDR2: SGHRS and YFSETQ. Trimming shortened V by 2 bases and J by 0 bases, and 9 bases separated the two germline ends. The CDR3, as DNA: TGCGCCAGCAGCTTCTCTATTAGCTCTGGGGCCAACGTCCTGACTTTC. As protein: CASSFSISSGANVLTF.

The chain couples TRBV6-4 to TRBJ2-3, with D perhaps matching TRBD2 (6 bases). CDR3 length: 16 residues. V was pared by 0 bases and J by 0 bases, with 10 bases between. Per the germline V gene, CDR1 is MRHNA and CDR2 is SNTAGT. CDR3 DNA sequence: TGTGCCAGCAGTGACTCGGGGGGTACTAGCACAGATACGCAGTATTTT. Residues: CASSDSGGTSTDTQYF.

V is TRBV10-3 and J is TRBJ2-5, with D perhaps matching TRBD2 (6 bases). This CDR3 has 15 residues. V dropped 2 bases and J dropped 5 bases, with 15 bases sitting between them. Germline CDR1 reads ENHRY; CDR2 reads SYGVKD. The CDR3 sequence is CAISEIASGAETQYF. Written as DNA, the CDR3 is TGTGCCATCAGTGAGATAGCTTCGGGAGCTGAGACCCAGTACTTC.

The chain combines TRBV16 with TRBJ1-4; no firm D call. The CDR3 spans 12 residues. The V end was cut by 8 bases, the J end by 8 bases, with 12 bases between. Germline V gene data show CDR1 as KGHSY and CDR2 as FQNENV. CDR3 sequence (DNA): TGTGCCAGCGCTCGACTTGGGGAAAAACTGTTTTTT. Translated: CASARLGEKLFF.

The chain joins TRBV9 to TRBJ2-6, with 9 bases aligning to TRBD1. From germline, CDR1 is SGDLS and CDR2 YYNGEE. This CDR3 contains 15 residues. V was clipped by 3 bases and J by 4 bases; unmatched bases: 2. The DNA for the CDR3 is TGTGCCAGCAGCGCCACAGGGGGCGGGGCCAACGTCCTGACTTTC. This gives the protein CASSATGGGANVLTF. Supplemented by reference TRBV9 and TRBJ2-6, the full variable domain reads DSGVTQTPKHLITATGQRVTLRCSPRSGDLSVYWYQQSLDQGLQFLIQYYNGEERAKGNILERFSAQQFPDLHSELNLSSLELGDSALYFCASSATGGGANVLTFGAGSRLTVL.

The V and J genes are TRBV6-5 and TRBJ2-7, with D perhaps TRBD2 (5 bases). The CDR3 totals 12 residues. Per germline, CDR1 MNHEY and CDR2 SVGAGI. The V end was cut by 6 bases, the J end by 5 bases, with 11 bases between. CDR3: CASRGLGHEQYF. The DNA for the CDR3 is TGTGCCAGCAGAGGACTGGGTCACGAGCAGTACTTC.

With respect to this clone: One end of the junction does not line up with germline, which may come from a read error. The chain joins TRBV6-5 to TRBJ1-1, with D possibly matching TRBD1 (6 bases). The CDR3 has 15 residues. Germline CDR1 reads MNHEY; CDR2 reads SVGAGI. DNA of the CDR3: TGTGCCAGCAGTTACTCGAGGGGGGGGAACGCTGAAGCTTTCTTT. It is translated as CASSYSRGGNAEAFF.